The clone carrying this T cell receptor beta chain was counted a few times. The CDR3 has 14 residues. With V trimmed by 2 bases and J by 9 bases, 4 bases remained unmatched. The germline CDR1 and CDR2 sequences are SGDLS and YYNGEE. This entry comes from a study of blood T cell repertoires in COVID-19. Authors' processing steps: Nucleated cell number was recorded as an estimate derived from reference gene primer amplification. The method was immunoSEQ multiplex PCR; TCRdb's version includes in-frame clones alone and lacks a portion of them. From that table come the V and J calls and clone size; the DNA was used to work out D and trimming. This sample yields about 150,000 clones, of which 75% to 90% are seen a single time; approximately 15% belongs to the top ten.

V is TRBV9 and J is TRBJ2-1; TRBD2 aligns across 11 bases. Specimen: peripheral blood. The clonotype comes from a woman aged 40 to 49 with acute or convalescent COVID-19. This chain's CDR3 is CASSVSGRAGEQFF. The CDR3 DNA reads TGTGCCAGCAGCGTTAGCGGGAGGGCGGGTGAGCAGTTCTTC. The whole variable domain, remainder taken from reference TRBV9 and TRBJ2-1, is DSGVTQTPKHLITATGQRVTLRCSPRSGDLSVYWYQQSLDQGLQFLIQYYNGEERAKGNILERFSAQQFPDLHSELNLSSLELGDSALYFCASSVSGRAGEQFFGPGTRLTVL.